The 10 T cell receptor beta chains reported below all come from one sample, sequenced in a study of spatial heterogeneity in lung cancer. TCRdb reanalysed the 5' RACE reads using MiXCR and keeps one entry per CDR3 protein. The profile covers 45,000 to 55,000 distinct CDR3 sequences, with about 5.8% appearing a single time and 11% taken by the ten largest. Time point indicated: sample taken at primary tumor resection. Material for sequencing was whole RNA from tumor, nontumor lung or frozen PBMC, left unsorted. Source: PBMCs, taken at surgery. The receptors here all came from a male donor with early-stage non-small cell lung cancer.

This clonotype showed up many times. The chain links TRBV7-2 to TRBJ1-1; D is unclear. From germline, CDR1 is SGHTA and CDR2 FQGNSA. This CDR3 is built from 16 residues. Trimming removed 1 base from V and 1 base from J, with 13 bases in between. The CDR3 region is CASSLGANRANTEAFF. The CDR3 DNA sequence: TGTGCCAGCAGCTTAGGGGCCAACCGGGCGAACACTGAAGCTTTCTTT.

This clonotype came up many times. This chain uses TRBV13 with TRBJ2-3, with unresolved D. The CDR3 contains 12 residues. The V end was cut by 1 base, the J end by 6 bases, with 5 bases between. Looked up from germline, CDR1 is PRHDT and CDR2 is FYEKMQ (reference sequence). The CDR3 here is CASSLVVDTQYF. For the CDR3, the DNA is TGTGCCAGCAGCTTAGTAGTTGATACGCAGTATTTT.

This clonotype has just a few counts. This sequence may be a read error, since a much larger clone differs from it by one base. The V and J genes are TRBV7-2 and TRBJ2-3; possible D gene TRBD2, 5 bases. In germline, CDR1 is SGHTA, CDR2 FQGNSA. CDR3 length: 14 residues. CDR3 sequence (DNA): TGTGTCAGCAGCCGCTCGAAAGGAGGAGATACGCAGTATTTT. Its protein product is CVSSRSKGGDTQYF.

This clonotype was counted many times. CDR3 DNA sequence: TGTGCCAGCAGTTACTCGAGCAGCGTTTACTACGAGCAGTACTTC. Amino acids: CASSYSSSVYYEQYF. This chain links TRBV6-2 or TRBV6-3 with TRBJ2-7, with no clear D. V lost 0 bases and J 3 bases, leaving 12 bases between the germline ends. The germline V gene has CDR1 MNHEY and CDR2 SVGEGT. This CDR3 is built from 15 residues.

The chain combines TRBV19 with TRBJ2-2, with D possibly called TRBD1 or TRBD2 (5 bases each). The V end was cut by 4 bases, the J end by 0 bases, with 6 bases between. Germline assignment: CDR1 LNHDA and CDR2 SQIVND (reference sequence). CDR3 length: 14 amino acids. CDR3 residues: CASSRGSNTGELFF. The CDR3 DNA sequence: TGTGCCAGTAGTAGGGGGTCGAACACCGGGGAGCTGTTTTTT.

This clonotype was observed many times. The J gene is TRBJ2-7, the V gene TRBV6-5, with TRBD2 identical over 11 bases. Trimming removed 6 bases from V and 5 bases from J; junction bases left unmatched: 6. Germline assignment: CDR1 MNHEY and CDR2 SVGAGI. The CDR3 is made up of 14 amino acids. CDR3: CASRELAGVHEQYF. The CDR3 nucleotides read TGTGCCAGCAGGGAACTAGCGGGAGTCCACGAGCAGTACTTC.

There are many counts of this clonotype. The V and J genes are TRBV27 and TRBJ2-1; perhaps TRBD2 as D (6 bases). The V end lost 3 bases, the J end lost 8 bases, and 14 bases lay between the germline ends. The CDR3 has 14 residues. The germline V gene has CDR1 MNHEY and CDR2 SMNVEV (reference sequence). CDR3 in amino acids: CASSLRLGAHEQFF. The CDR3 coding sequence is TGTGCCAGCAGTTTGAGACTAGGGGCCCATGAGCAGTTCTTC.

This clonotype was recorded at least ten times. This rearrangement joins TRBV6-2 or TRBV6-3 to TRBJ2-7; possible D gene TRBD1, 5 bases. Looked up from germline, CDR1 is MNHEY and CDR2 is SVGEGT. The CDR3 sequence is 11 residues long. Trimming left V 6 bases short and J 9 bases short, with 12 bases between. The CDR3 coding sequence is TGTGCCAGCAGCTACAGGACCGGGCAGTACTTC. Its translation is CASSYRTGQYF.

The chain employs TRBV28 and TRBJ1-2; D call uncertain. The ends were cut back, 6 bases at V and 0 bases at J, with 8 bases in the middle. Looked up from germline, CDR1 is MDHEN and CDR2 is SYDVKM. The CDR3 loop spans 13 amino acids. The CDR3 DNA reads as TGTGCCAGCAGCCTGACAACTAACTATGGCTACACCTTC. Residues: CASSLTTNYGYTF.

This clonotype was counted many times. This sequence joins TRBV20-1 and TRBJ2-5; no reliable D call. The CDR3 runs to 14 residues. Germline-derived CDR1 and CDR2 are DFQATT and SNEGSKA (reference sequence). V lost 0 bases and J 5 bases, leaving 13 bases between the germline ends. For the CDR3, the DNA is TGCAGTGCTAGAGATCCAAGGTTGGTCGAGACCCAGTACTTC. It codes for CSARDPRLVETQYF.